These T cell receptor beta chains were read from a single sample in a study of neoadjuvant anti-PD-1 for oral cavity cancer. Assay used: immunoSEQ multiplex PCR; TCRdb lists only in-frame clones, some missing. The sample shows about 14,000 clones, around three quarters of them seen only once. Sequencing was performed on PBMCs, taken before nivolumab (anti-PD-1) treatment. Receptor source: a person aged 35 to 85 with oral cavity squamous cell carcinoma. Each CDR3 is given without its conserved first and last residue. Fields, in order: J gene, V gene, D gene, CDR3 protein. D genes are given only for firm matches.

J: TRBJ2-2
V: TRBV28
D: .
CDR3: ASSLLAGELF

J: TRBJ1-5
V: TRBV6-1
D: .
CDR3: ASSEGTHSNQPQH

J: TRBJ2-3
V: TRBV4-1
D: TRBD2
CDR3: ASSRLAGSTDTQY

J: TRBJ1-5
V: TRBV2
D: TRBD1
CDR3: ASRDRGGINQPQH

J: TRBJ2-7
V: TRBV19
D: TRBD1
CDR3: ASSIRGTGTTYEQY

J: TRBJ1-3
V: TRBV18
D: .
CDR3: ASSLGVTGNTIY

J: TRBJ2-2
V: TRBV10-3
D: .
CDR3: AISGGSGVSNTGELF

J: TRBJ2-7
V: TRBV27
D: .
CDR3: ASSPPYEQY

J: TRBJ2-7
V: TRBV7-9
D: .
CDR3: ASSPRGAYEQY

J: TRBJ1-2
V: TRBV7-2
D: .
CDR3: ASSLTGRAGTGGYGYT

J: TRBJ2-7
V: TRBV15
D: .
CDR3: ATSAPGETRDEQY

J: TRBJ2-5
V: TRBV5-1
D: .
CDR3: ASSLGRGVEKTQY

J: TRBJ1-5
V: TRBV2
D: TRBD1
CDR3: ASSGLRGRQPQH

J: TRBJ1-1
V: TRBV10-3
D: .
CDR3: AISESSGREVNAF

J: TRBJ1-1
V: TRBV6-6
D: TRBD1
CDR3: ASRQDRGGNTEAF

J: TRBJ2-1
V: TRBV19
D: .
CDR3: ASSIDNGAGNEQF

J: TRBJ2-2
V: TRBV6-1
D: .
CDR3: ASSAGPLKGTGELF

J: TRBJ2-1
V: TRBV7-9
D: .
CDR3: ASSYIGNLF

J: TRBJ2-2
V: TRBV5-5
D: .
CDR3: ASSLTDKNTGELF

J: TRBJ2-3
V: TRBV9
D: TRBD2
CDR3: ASSVGTRGLAGADTQY

J: TRBJ1-4
V: TRBV2
D: .
CDR3: ASSVAGFHEKLF

J: TRBJ2-7
V: TRBV10-3
D: TRBD1
CDR3: AISEMDRGSTYEQY

J: TRBJ2-5
V: TRBV6-1
D: .
CDR3: ASSEASYGVETQY

J: TRBJ2-6
V: TRBV29-1
D: .
CDR3: SVEDPGSGANVLT

J: TRBJ2-3
V: TRBV19
D: .
CDR3: ASSITLIPSTDTQY

J: TRBJ2-7
V: TRBV27
D: TRBD1
CDR3: ASSDWDRGHEQY

J: TRBJ2-7
V: TRBV30
D: .
CDR3: AWARRGRYEQY

J: TRBJ2-2
V: TRBV5-1
D: .
CDR3: ASTREAGELF

J: TRBJ1-4
V: TRBV9
D: .
CDR3: ASSVGTATNEKLF

J: TRBJ2-1
V: TRBV5-4
D: TRBD2
CDR3: ASSYRGEYNEQF

J: TRBJ2-2
V: TRBV5-4
D: TRBD2
CDR3: ASSLGPSGGASGELF

J: TRBJ2-1
V: TRBV2
D: TRBD2
CDR3: ASISAGKGLGEQF

J: TRBJ2-1
V: TRBV20-1
D: .
CDR3: SAKLINEQF

J: TRBJ1-4
V: TRBV15
D: .
CDR3: ATSRNLGGDEKLF

J: TRBJ2-1
V: TRBV5-8
D: .
CDR3: ASSQRLGSYNEQF

J: TRBJ2-1
V: TRBV11-3
D: TRBD2
CDR3: ASSTHSSGRVSYNEQF

J: TRBJ1-6
V: TRBV30
D: .
CDR3: AWSLGAETSLH

J: TRBJ1-4
V: TRBV28
D: .
CDR3: ASREGGSNEKLF

J: TRBJ2-1
V: TRBV29-1
D: .
CDR3: SAGSGDEQF

J: TRBJ1-5
V: TRBV7-9
D: .
CDR3: ASSLGISNQPQH

J: TRBJ2-5
V: TRBV28
D: TRBD1
CDR3: ATTPGQLSKETQY

J: TRBJ1-2
V: TRBV11-2
D: TRBD1
CDR3: ASSPFGTGTNYGYT

J: TRBJ1-2
V: TRBV7-9
D: .
CDR3: ASSLGGNGYT

J: TRBJ2-3
V: TRBV7-9
D: .
CDR3: ASSRSVDTQY

J: TRBJ1-1
V: TRBV14
D: .
CDR3: ASSSAGALNTEAF

J: TRBJ1-2
V: TRBV7-9
D: .
CDR3: ASSRDGAYGYT

J: TRBJ1-3
V: TRBV19
D: TRBD1
CDR3: ASTPGTGTSGNTIY

J: TRBJ2-3
V: TRBV9
D: TRBD2
CDR3: ASSVVAGADTQY

J: TRBJ2-6
V: TRBV7-2
D: .
CDR3: ASSLGPGTQPGANVLT

J: TRBJ2-1
V: TRBV20-1
D: .
CDR3: SASILHEQF

J: TRBJ2-7
V: TRBV6-5
D: .
CDR3: ASSFGRTYEQY

J: TRBJ2-3
V: TRBV6-4
D: TRBD1
CDR3: ASSLTGGALRDTQY

J: TRBJ2-7
V: TRBV10-3
D: .
CDR3: AISEGSEGRRAYEQY

J: TRBJ1-1
V: TRBV6-6
D: .
CDR3: ASSYPLGGHTEAF

J: TRBJ1-1
V: TRBV2
D: TRBD1
CDR3: ASRAPRGLTEAF

J: TRBJ2-2
V: TRBV28
D: TRBD1
CDR3: ASSLTGGAAGELF

J: TRBJ2-7
V: TRBV7-8
D: TRBD2
CDR3: ASSLGPAGNYEQY